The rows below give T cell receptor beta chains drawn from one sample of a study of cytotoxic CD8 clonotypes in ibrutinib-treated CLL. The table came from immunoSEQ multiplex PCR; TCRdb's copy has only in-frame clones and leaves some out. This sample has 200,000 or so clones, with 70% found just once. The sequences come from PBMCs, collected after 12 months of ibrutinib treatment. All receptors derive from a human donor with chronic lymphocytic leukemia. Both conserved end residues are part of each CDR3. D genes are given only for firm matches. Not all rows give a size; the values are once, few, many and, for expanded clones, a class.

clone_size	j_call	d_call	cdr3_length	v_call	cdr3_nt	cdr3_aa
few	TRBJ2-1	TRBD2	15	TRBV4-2	TGTGCCAGCAGCGCTCAGCGGGGGCTGAACAATGAGCAGTTCTTC	CASSAQRGLNNEQFF
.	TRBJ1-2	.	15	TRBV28	TGTGCCAGCAGTTTAAGGGCAGTAACTAACTATGGCTACACCTTC	CASSLRAVTNYGYTF
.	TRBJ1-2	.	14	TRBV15	TGTGCCACCAGCAGAGATAATAGGGACTATGGCTACACCTTC	CATSRDNRDYGYTF
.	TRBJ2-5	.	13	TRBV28	TGTGCCAGCAGTCCACGGATGGGGGAGACCCAGTACTTC	CASSPRMGETQYF
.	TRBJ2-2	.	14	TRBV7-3	TGTGCCAGCAGCCGTAGCGGAGTCACCGGGGAGCTGTTTTTT	CASSRSGVTGELFF
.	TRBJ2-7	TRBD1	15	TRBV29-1	TGCAGCGTCCCCCAGGGGGTAACGGCAGGCTACGAGCAGTACTTC	CSVPQGVTAGYEQYF
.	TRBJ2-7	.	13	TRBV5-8	TGTGCCAGCAGCTTCGGACGGGGCCGCGAGCAGTACTTC	CASSFGRGREQYF
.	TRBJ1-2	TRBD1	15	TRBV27	TGTGCCAGCAGCATCGACAGGGGGCCCGCGGGCGGCTACACCTTC	CASSIDRGPAGGYTF
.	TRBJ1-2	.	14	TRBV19	TGTGCCTCTTACCGGGACTCCCCCCCTTATGGCTACACCTTC	CASYRDSPPYGYTF
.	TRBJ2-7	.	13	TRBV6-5	TGTGCCAGCAGAAGACAGGTCTCCTACGAGCAGTACTTC	CASRRQVSYEQYF
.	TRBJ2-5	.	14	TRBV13	TGTGCCAGCAGCTTGAGGGGATACCAAGAGACCCAGTACTTC	CASSLRGYQETQYF
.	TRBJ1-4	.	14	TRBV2	TGTGCCAGCCGAGCCGACAGCTTTAATGAAAAACTGTTTTTT	CASRADSFNEKLFF
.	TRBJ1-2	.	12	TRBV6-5	TGTGCCAGCAGGCCAGGGATGGGTGGCTACACCTTC	CASRPGMGGYTF